This TCR beta chain was recorded in a study of T-cell memory formation after mild COVID-19. At the level of the study: The two donors had largely donor-specific TCR clusters.

Each CDR3 protein gets one entry after TCRdb re-called the 5' RACE reads with MiXCR. The sample has 250,000 or so distinct CDR3 sequences; roughly 18% are singletons. Germline lookup yields CDR1 MDHEN and CDR2 SYDVKM. V lost 11 bases to trimming and J lost 4 bases, with 15 bases between them. CDR3 length: 13 amino acids. The sample consisted of PBMCs or a T cell subset sorted from them (not recorded which). The origin of this receptor is a man between 18 and 29 years old who had mild COVID-19 (a few samples of this study predate the infection). Cell type and time point are not known. The V gene is TRBV28, the J gene TRBJ2-1, with D unresolved. The CDR3 DNA reads TGTGCCTCTAGGGCCACTGATTACAATGAGCAGTTCTTC. Protein sequence: CASRATDYNEQFF.